This TCR beta chain was captured in a study of immune heterogeneity within non-small cell lung tumors. Multiplex PCR was performed with 32 V and 13 J primers, and it amplified TCR beta CDR3. In TCRdb, the multiplex PCR reads were re-called with MiXCR into one record per CDR3 protein. The table has about 10,000 distinct CDR3 sequences, around 17% seen once. This clonotype has a count of ten or more. Samples each supplied 600 ng of bulk tumor genomic DNA as template. Surgeons took several biopsies per primary tumor, spaced far apart, during surgery. Enrolled patients presented with newly diagnosed, previously untreated non-small cell lung cancer and underwent curative surgery. Trimming shortened V by 0 bases and J by 3 bases, and 8 bases separated the two germline ends. The germline V gene has CDR1 SGHTA and CDR2 FQGTGA. The CDR3 is 14 residues long.

The TCR originated in a middle-aged man with non-small cell lung cancer. The sequenced sample was lung tumor tissue. The chain joins TRBV7-3 to TRBJ1-2; D call uncertain. The CDR3 loop reads CASSLTGGDYGYTF. The CDR3 DNA follows: TGTGCCAGCAGCTTAACTGGAGGCGACTATGGCTACACCTTC.